This passage covers 29 T cell receptor beta chains from one sample sequenced in a study of a mutant IDH1 vaccine in newly diagnosed glioma. Indicated time point: week 35, safety follow-up. Each dose delivered 300 ug of mutant IDH1 20-mer peptide subcutaneously with imiquimod. Repertoires were generated with immunoSEQ multiplex PCR, while TCRdb's copy carries only in-frame clones and drops some. The data contain about 64,000 clones, roughly 74% of them singletons. No antigen has been identified for these receptors. The starting material was PBMCs, obtained from a glioma patient whose treatment included an IDH1 peptide vaccine. The receptors derive from a man aged 50 to 59 with glioma.

CDR3 nucleotides: TGTGCCAGCAGCCTCGGACAGGGGGCTAATGAAAAACTGTTTTTT. Translating gives CASSLGQGANEKLFF. This rearrangement joins TRBV5-4 to TRBJ1-4; the match to TRBD1 covers 10 bases. This CDR3 region has 15 residues. The germline V gene encodes CDR1 SGHNT and CDR2 YYREEE (reference sequence). The ends lost 4 bases at V and 3 bases at J; junction bases unmatched: 3.

This clone has a handful of counts. The genes are TRBV29-1 and TRBJ1-2, with 10 bases aligning to TRBD1. Per germline, CDR1 SQVTM and CDR2 ANQGSEA. V trimming: 4 bases; J trimming: 2 bases; junction bases outside the gene matches: 1. This CDR3 region has 13 residues. CDR3 protein: CSVGGQGNYGYTF. Here the CDR3 DNA reads TGCAGCGTTGGGGGACAGGGGAACTATGGCTACACCTTC.

The rearrangement links TRBV18 to TRBJ1-1; TRBD1 matches 9 bases. The CDR3 is 15 residues long. J gave up 4 bases and V 1 base, and 4 bases lay outside the gene matches. Germline assignment: CDR1 KGHSH and CDR2 LQKENI. The CDR3 DNA follows: TGTGCCAGCTCACCACTGGGGACAGGGAGCACTGAAGCTTTCTTT. Its translation is CASSPLGTGSTEAFF.

This chain links TRBV7-6 with TRBJ1-2; D may be TRBD1 (5 bases). V dropped 4 bases and J dropped 4 bases, with 16 bases sitting between them. The CDR3 extends over 15 amino acids. Germline loops: CDR1 SGHVS, CDR2 FNYEAQ. CDR3: CASSSGGQGGYGYTF. The CDR3 DNA follows: TGTGCCAGCAGCTCGGGGGGTCAGGGAGGCTATGGCTACACCTTC.

V gene TRBV5-6 combines with J gene TRBJ2-3; D is unclear. The CDR3 sequence is 14 residues long. V lost 0 bases and J lost 1, with 6 bases in between. Germline CDR1 reads SGHDT; CDR2 reads YYEEEE. CDR3 nucleotides: TGTGCCAGCAGCTTGGACCTCCGCACAGATACGCAGTATTTT. It translates to CASSLDLRTDTQYF.

The chain employs TRBV7-2 and TRBJ2-2, with TRBD2 identical over 11 bases. The length of the CDR3 is 18 residues. Germline V lookup: CDR1 SGHTA, CDR2 FQGNSA. With V trimmed by 2 bases and J by 7 bases, 12 bases remained unmatched. The CDR3: CASSLTPIAGGPGGELFF. The CDR3 DNA is TGTGCCAGCAGCTTAACCCCCATAGCGGGGGGGCCCGGCGGGGAGCTGTTTTTT.

The rearrangement links TRBV7-2 to TRBJ1-2, with D uncertain. Deletions cut 3 bases from V and 7 bases from J, with 15 bases between. The CDR3 spans 14 residues. CDR1 and CDR2 from the germline V gene are SGHTA and FQGNSA. The CDR3 reads CASSLDVAFSGYTF. Written as DNA, the CDR3 is TGTGCCAGCAGCTTGGACGTCGCGTTCTCTGGCTACACCTTC. The variable domain in full, completed from reference TRBV7-2 and TRBJ1-2, reads GAGVSQSPSNKVTEKGKDVELRCDPISGHTALYWYRQSLGQGLEFLIYFQGNSAPDKSGLPSDRFSAERTGGSVSTLTIQRTQQEDSAVYLCASSLDVAFSGYTFGSGTRLTVV.

This clone came up once. The CDR3 loop reads CASSFGQALQETQYF. The CDR3 DNA is TGTGCCAGCAGCTTCGGACAGGCCCTACAAGAGACCCAGTACTTC. The chain employs TRBV5-6 and TRBJ2-5; 7 positions agree with TRBD1. The CDR3 is 15 amino acids. Trimming took 2 bases from V and 2 from J; bases not matched to a gene: 6. Germline loops: CDR1 SGHDT, CDR2 YYEEEE.

This rearrangement joins TRBV2 to TRBJ2-4; TRBD1 matches 7 bases. Germline values: CDR1 SNHLY, CDR2 FYNNEI. The CDR3 consists of 15 residues. V lost 7 bases to trimming and J lost 0 bases; unmatched junction nucleotides: 6. The CDR3 spells CASNRDRLAKNIQYF. CDR3 bases: TGTGCCAGCAATCGGGACAGACTAGCCAAAAACATTCAGTACTTC.

The CDR3 protein is CASSGQGVAEQFF. The CDR3 DNA reads as TGCGCCAGCAGCGGACAGGGGGTGGCTGAGCAGTTCTTC. V and J are TRBV5-1 and TRBJ2-1; 10 bases match TRBD1. Losses at the gene ends were 4 bases for V and 9 bases for J; bases not matched to a gene: 4. This CDR3 region has 13 residues. CDR1 and CDR2 from the germline V gene are SGHRS and YFSETQ.

The chain carries TRBV11-2 and TRBJ1-4; no firm D call. The CDR3 length is 15 residues. V gave up 3 bases and J gave up 12 bases, with 20 bases separating them. CDR1 is SGHAT, CDR2 FQNNGV, per germline. The CDR3 DNA follows: TGTGCCAGCAGCTTTGGAGGTTCGCCCTTGGGAGAACTGTTTTTT. Residues: CASSFGGSPLGELFF.

This chain uses TRBV19 with TRBJ1-3; D is unresolved. V gave up 3 bases and J gave up 8 bases, with 17 bases separating them. The CDR3 sequence is 15 residues long. Per the germline V gene, CDR1 is LNHDA and CDR2 is SQIVND (reference sequence). In DNA form, the CDR3 reads TGTGCCAGTAGTATGGCGGGGAGGACCGAGGACACCATATATTTT. This translates into CASSMAGRTEDTIYF.

The V gene is TRBV9, the J gene TRBJ2-7; D might be TRBD1 (6 bases). Between the trimmed V and J ends, which lost 0 bases and 0 bases, there was a span of 7 bases. Germline CDR1 is SGDLS and CDR2 is YYNGEE. The CDR3 covers 14 residues. CDR3 region: CASSVAQGSYEQYF. The CDR3 DNA is TGTGCCAGCAGCGTAGCACAGGGCTCCTACGAGCAGTACTTC.

The chain uses TRBV10-3 and TRBJ1-2, with 9 bases that match TRBD1. The V and J ends lost 4 bases and 6 bases, in that order; junction bases with no gene match: 6. The CDR3 totals 14 residues. The V gene's germline CDR1 is ENHRY and CDR2 SYGVKD. The CDR3 sequence: CAISAGQGSNGYTF. The CDR3 DNA reads TGTGCCATCAGTGCCGGACAGGGGAGCAATGGCTACACCTTC.

The rearrangement joins TRBV5-6 to TRBJ1-3; D not certain. V dropped 1 base and J dropped 3 bases, with 8 bases sitting between them. The CDR3 has 14 amino acids. Germline assignment: CDR1 SGHDT and CDR2 YYEEEE. In DNA, the CDR3 is TGTGCCAGCAGCTTGATGGGGTATGGAAACACCATATATTTT. As protein: CASSLMGYGNTIYF.

The chain combines TRBV18 with TRBJ1-5; unclear D gene. The CDR3 length is 14 residues. The germline gives CDR1 KGHSH, CDR2 LQKENI. The germline V and J ends were trimmed by 4 bases and 2 bases, with 9 bases remaining between them. The CDR3 here is CASSRAEGNQPQHF. In nucleotides, the CDR3 is TGTGCCAGCTCACGGGCGGAAGGCAATCAGCCCCAGCATTTT.

V gene TRBV27 combines with J gene TRBJ2-7; D is unclear. V was trimmed by 0 bases and J by 3 bases, leaving 15 bases between them. CDR3 length: 16 amino acids. Germline CDR1 is MNHEY and CDR2 is SMNVEV (reference sequence). The CDR3 loop reads CASSLSLRTVIYEQYF. CDR3 in DNA: TGTGCCAGCAGTTTATCCCTAAGGACGGTGATCTACGAGCAGTACTTC.

The chain carries TRBV7-9 and TRBJ1-1, with D maybe TRBD1 (6 bases). V dropped 5 bases and J dropped 0 bases, with 13 bases sitting between them. The germline CDR1 and CDR2 sequences are SEHNR and FQNEAQ (reference sequence). The CDR3 extends over 15 amino acids. In DNA form, the CDR3 reads TGTGCCAGCAGCCAACAGGGTCCCTTGAACACTGAAGCTTTCTTT. It specifies CASSQQGPLNTEAFF.

The sample holds one count of this clone. The CDR3 is CASSLQGIFTGELFF. CDR3 nucleotides: TGTGCCAGCAGCTTGCAGGGAATCTTTACCGGGGAGCTGTTTTTT. The rearrangement links TRBV5-6 to TRBJ2-2; D perhaps matches TRBD1 (5 bases). V was clipped by 1 base and J by 5 bases, with 12 bases between them. Germline CDR1 reads SGHDT; CDR2 reads YYEEEE. This CDR3 comprises 15 residues.

Here the CDR3 reads CASSRGDGSYEQYF. CDR3 bases: TGTGCCAGCAGCCGAGGGGACGGGTCCTACGAGCAGTACTTC. The chain employs TRBV6-5 and TRBJ2-7; D tentatively fits TRBD1 or TRBD2 (5 bases each). The ends were cut back, 6 bases at V and 1 base at J, with 13 bases in the middle. The CDR3 has 14 amino acids. The germline CDR1 and CDR2 sequences are MNHEY and SVGAGI.

The CDR3 spells CASSLSKGSDLYGYTF. The CDR3 coding sequence is TGTGCCAGCAGCTTATCGAAGGGCAGTGACCTCTATGGCTACACCTTC. V gene TRBV7-9 combines with J gene TRBJ1-2; D gene uncertain. The germline V and J ends were trimmed by 2 bases and 4 bases, with 17 bases remaining between them. Germline loops: CDR1 SEHNR, CDR2 FQNEAQ (reference sequence). The CDR3 sequence is 16 residues long. Looking up the rest from reference TRBV7-9 and TRBJ1-2 gives the full variable domain: DTGVSQNPRHKITKRGQNVTFRCDPISEHNRLYWYRQTLGQGPEFLTYFQNEAQLEKSRLLSDRFSAERPKGSFSTLEIQRTEQGDSAMYLCASSLSKGSDLYGYTFGSGTRLTVV.

The chain recombines TRBV2 with TRBJ1-5; D is unresolved. CDR3 length: 14 residues. V was shortened by 0 bases and J by 5 bases, with 8 bases between the two germline ends. The germline V gene has CDR1 SNHLY and CDR2 FYNNEI. CDR3 nucleotide sequence: TGTGCCAGCAGTGAAGCGAAGGGTTATCAGCCCCAGCATTTT. This translates into CASSEAKGYQPQHF.

CDR3 nucleotide sequence: TGCGCCAGCAGCCAAGATCGACAGGGCTCCTATGGCTACACCTTC. Amino acid sequence: CASSQDRQGSYGYTF. The J gene is TRBJ1-2, the V gene TRBV4-1; 7 bases map to TRBD1. The CDR3 covers 15 residues. V was pared by 0 bases and J by 4 bases, with 5 bases of the junction left unmatched. Germline lookup yields CDR1 MGHRA and CDR2 YSYEKL.

This chain connects TRBV19 to TRBJ2-3; the D gene could be TRBD1 or TRBD2 (5 bases each). Germline CDR1 reads LNHDA; CDR2 reads SQIVND (reference sequence). CDR3 length: 11 amino acids. V shed 8 bases and J shed 6 bases, with 9 bases lying between them. In nucleotides, the CDR3 is TGTGCCAGTGGGGACCGGGATACGCAGTATTTT. It yields the protein CASGDRDTQYF.

By share of the sample, this clone is medium-sized. This chain connects TRBV4-3 to TRBJ1-5; the D is unclear. The CDR3 is 15 residues long. Trimming shortened V by 1 base and J by 6 bases, and 13 bases separated the two germline ends. Germline V gene sequence: CDR1 LGHNA, CDR2 YSLEER. CDR3 residues: CASSQGVGPSQPQHF. CDR3 nucleotides: TGCGCCAGCAGCCAAGGCGTGGGCCCAAGTCAGCCCCAGCATTTT.

This clone was found a few times. The chain employs TRBV28 and TRBJ1-5; D may be TRBD1 (5 bases). Between the trimmed V and J ends, which lost 6 bases and 10 bases, there was a span of 13 bases. The CDR3 runs 12 residues. In germline, CDR1 is MDHEN, CDR2 SYDVKM. The CDR3 nucleotides are TGTGCCAGCAGCTCTTCCCAGGGACCCCAGCATTTT. It translates to CASSSSQGPQHF. The full variable domain, in which reference TRBV28 and TRBJ1-5 provide the parts outside the CDR3, is DVKVTQSSRYLVKRTGEKVFLECVQDMDHENMFWYRQDPGLGLRLIYFSYDVKMKEKGDIPEGYSVSREKKERFSLILESASTNQTSMYLCASSSSQGPQHFGDGTRLSIL.

The chain is built from TRBV7-2 and TRBJ2-5, with TRBD2 matching 11 bases. Germline trimming cut 2 bases from V and 5 bases from J; bases unmatched to any gene: 7. The CDR3 consists of 16 residues. Germline CDR1 is SGHTA and CDR2 is FQGNSA. Written as DNA, the CDR3 is TGTGCCAGCAGCTTAAATCATCTAGCGGGGGGTGAGACCCAGTACTTC. As protein: CASSLNHLAGGETQYF.

The rearrangement links TRBV29-1 to TRBJ2-7, with 7 nucleotides matching TRBD1. The length of the CDR3 is 16 residues. Germline CDR1 is SQVTM and CDR2 is ANQGSEA. V dropped 1 base and J dropped 6; count of bases not matched to a gene: 15. The chain's CDR3 is CSVEGEKDRARGEQYF. The CDR3 DNA sequence: TGCAGCGTTGAAGGGGAGAAAGACAGGGCGAGGGGCGAGCAGTACTTC.

J is TRBJ1-5 and V is TRBV9; unclear D gene. The CDR3 runs to 15 residues. CDR1 is SGDLS and CDR2 is YYNGEE in the germline V gene. V was cut by 2 bases and J by 0 bases, with 9 bases left in between. The CDR3 sequence is CASSVSGYSNQPQHF. The CDR3 nucleotides read TGTGCCAGCAGCGTGTCAGGCTATAGCAATCAGCCCCAGCATTTT. Supplemented by reference TRBV9 and TRBJ1-5, the full variable domain reads DSGVTQTPKHLITATGQRVTLRCSPRSGDLSVYWYQQSLDQGLQFLIQYYNGEERAKGNILERFSAQQFPDLHSELNLSSLELGDSALYFCASSVSGYSNQPQHFGDGTRLSIL.